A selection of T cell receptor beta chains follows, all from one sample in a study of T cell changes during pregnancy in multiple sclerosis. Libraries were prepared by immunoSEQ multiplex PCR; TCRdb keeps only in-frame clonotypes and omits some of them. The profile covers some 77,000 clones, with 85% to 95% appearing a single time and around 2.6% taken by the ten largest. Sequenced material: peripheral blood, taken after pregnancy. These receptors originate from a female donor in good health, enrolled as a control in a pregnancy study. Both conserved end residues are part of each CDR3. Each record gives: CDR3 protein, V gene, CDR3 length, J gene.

CDR3 protein: CASSEFGSGRYNEQFF; V gene: TRBV6-4; CDR3 length: 16; J gene: TRBJ2-1
CDR3 protein: CASSLPGDTIEQYF; V gene: TRBV5-4; CDR3 length: 14; J gene: TRBJ2-7
CDR3 protein: CSALGQGDGYTF; V gene: TRBV29-1; CDR3 length: 12; J gene: TRBJ1-2
CDR3 protein: CAWSPGLAGVGRLF; V gene: TRBV30; CDR3 length: 14; J gene: TRBJ2-1
CDR3 protein: CAISGGGSGGAADIQYF; V gene: TRBV10-3; CDR3 length: 17; J gene: TRBJ2-4
CDR3 protein: CSVGGGDEQFF; V gene: TRBV29-1; CDR3 length: 11; J gene: TRBJ2-1
CDR3 protein: CASSWTSGAQRDEQFF; V gene: TRBV6-5; CDR3 length: 16; J gene: TRBJ2-1
CDR3 protein: CAWSVGTGGDEQYF; V gene: TRBV30; CDR3 length: 14; J gene: TRBJ2-7
CDR3 protein: CASSPLLAGGVNEQFF; V gene: TRBV27; CDR3 length: 16; J gene: TRBJ2-1
CDR3 protein: CASSAFGGPQFF; V gene: TRBV7-2; CDR3 length: 12; J gene: TRBJ2-1
CDR3 protein: CASSLEHQGSGTQPQHF; V gene: TRBV7-9; CDR3 length: 17; J gene: TRBJ1-5
CDR3 protein: CASRLRGVQGNEQFF; V gene: TRBV12-2; CDR3 length: 15; J gene: TRBJ2-1
CDR3 protein: CATTQGGYYGYTF; V gene: TRBV15; CDR3 length: 13; J gene: TRBJ1-2
CDR3 protein: CASSTAYEQYF; V gene: TRBV11-3; CDR3 length: 11; J gene: TRBJ2-7
CDR3 protein: CASSFDGGSWTQYF; V gene: TRBV7-9; CDR3 length: 14; J gene: TRBJ2-5
CDR3 protein: CASSVQGLGSGANVLTF; V gene: TRBV28; CDR3 length: 17; J gene: TRBJ2-6
CDR3 protein: CASSIWQTSNAYEQYF; V gene: TRBV19; CDR3 length: 16; J gene: TRBJ2-7
CDR3 protein: CASSLFQDIHEQFF; V gene: TRBV7-9; CDR3 length: 14; J gene: TRBJ2-1
CDR3 protein: CASSYQSAGDGTDTQYF; V gene: TRBV7-3; CDR3 length: 17; J gene: TRBJ2-3
CDR3 protein: CASSLGGAGERETQYF; V gene: TRBV28; CDR3 length: 16; J gene: TRBJ2-5
CDR3 protein: CASSLDGGNTEAFF; V gene: TRBV7-2; CDR3 length: 14; J gene: TRBJ1-1
CDR3 protein: CASSMTNDRGLYQPQHF; V gene: TRBV19; CDR3 length: 17; J gene: TRBJ1-5
CDR3 protein: CASSRDRDGANVLTF; V gene: TRBV19; CDR3 length: 15; J gene: TRBJ2-6
CDR3 protein: CASSFGVTYEQYF; V gene: TRBV11-2; CDR3 length: 13; J gene: TRBJ2-7
CDR3 protein: CASSAAGKNNGYTF; V gene: TRBV19; CDR3 length: 14; J gene: TRBJ1-2
CDR3 protein: CASSLESGRYEQYF; V gene: TRBV5-5; CDR3 length: 14; J gene: TRBJ2-7
CDR3 protein: CASSLGGPAKNIQYF; V gene: TRBV7-6; CDR3 length: 15; J gene: TRBJ2-4
CDR3 protein: CASSVLGRGTDTQYF; V gene: TRBV9; CDR3 length: 15; J gene: TRBJ2-3
CDR3 protein: CASSYQGSTEAFF; V gene: TRBV6-5; CDR3 length: 13; J gene: TRBJ1-1
CDR3 protein: CASSLSGGEKLFF; V gene: TRBV13; CDR3 length: 13; J gene: TRBJ1-4
CDR3 protein: CAWVLRGAVNTEAFF; V gene: TRBV30; CDR3 length: 15; J gene: TRBJ1-1
CDR3 protein: CATSVTGTSSNEQFF; V gene: TRBV15; CDR3 length: 15; J gene: TRBJ2-1
CDR3 protein: CASSEGTAGEKLFF; V gene: TRBV6-1; CDR3 length: 14; J gene: TRBJ1-4
CDR3 protein: CASSLLGGSSYNEQFF; V gene: TRBV27; CDR3 length: 16; J gene: TRBJ2-1
CDR3 protein: CATSRLASGETQYF; V gene: TRBV15; CDR3 length: 14; J gene: TRBJ2-5